Below, one TCR beta chain is given with its context. This entry comes from a study of T cell responses to AZD1222 COVID-19 vaccine. Germline CDR1 is DFQATT and CDR2 is SNEGSKA (reference sequence). Trimming stripped 3 bases from V and 11 bases from J, with 13 bases between. This CDR3 region has 11 residues. Produced via immunoSEQ multiplex PCR; TCRdb's table is partial and in-frame only. The sample shows around 120,000 clones, about 85% of them seen only once. The origin of this receptor is an adult who received the AZD1222 COVID-19 vaccine. The J gene is TRBJ1-2, the V gene TRBV20-1; possibly TRBD1 for D (6 bases). This specimen consisted of peripheral blood, obtained 28 days after the second AZD1222 dose. Here the CDR3 DNA reads TGCAGTGCTAGGACAGGTTCTATGTACACCTTC. Encoded protein: CSARTGSMYTF.